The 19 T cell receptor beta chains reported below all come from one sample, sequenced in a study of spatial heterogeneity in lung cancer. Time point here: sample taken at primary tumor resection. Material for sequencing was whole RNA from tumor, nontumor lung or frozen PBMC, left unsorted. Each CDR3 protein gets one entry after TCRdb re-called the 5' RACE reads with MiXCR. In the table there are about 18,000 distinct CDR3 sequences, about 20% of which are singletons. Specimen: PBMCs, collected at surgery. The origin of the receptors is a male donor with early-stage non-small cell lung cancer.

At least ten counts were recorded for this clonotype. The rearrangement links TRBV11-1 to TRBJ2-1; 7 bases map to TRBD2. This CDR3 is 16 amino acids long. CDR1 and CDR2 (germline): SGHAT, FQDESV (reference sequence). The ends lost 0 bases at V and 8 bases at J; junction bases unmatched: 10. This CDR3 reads CASSLAGGSTKYEQFF. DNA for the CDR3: TGTGCCAGCAGCTTAGCCGGGGGGAGCACCAAATATGAGCAGTTCTTC.

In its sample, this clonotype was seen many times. This chain's CDR3 is CASSLSTVSTDTQYF. The DNA for the CDR3 is TGTGCCAGCAGTCTTAGTACAGTTAGCACAGATACGCAGTATTTT. This sequence joins TRBV11-1 and TRBJ2-3; D is ambiguous. This CDR3 is built from 15 residues. With 6 bases removed from V and 0 bases from J, the gap between germline ends came to 13 bases. Germline V gives CDR1 SGHAT, CDR2 FQDESV (reference sequence).

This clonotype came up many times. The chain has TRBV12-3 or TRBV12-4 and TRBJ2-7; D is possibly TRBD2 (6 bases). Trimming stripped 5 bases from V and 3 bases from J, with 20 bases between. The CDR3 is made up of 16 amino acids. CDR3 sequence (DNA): TGTGCCAGCAGTCCCGGAGGGCCGGACGCCGGCTACGAGCAGTACTTC. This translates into CASSPGGPDAGYEQYF.

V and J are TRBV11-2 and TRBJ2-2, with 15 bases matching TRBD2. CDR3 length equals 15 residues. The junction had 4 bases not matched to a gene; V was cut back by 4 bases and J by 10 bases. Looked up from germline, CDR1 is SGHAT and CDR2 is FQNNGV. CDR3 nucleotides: TGTGCCAGCAGCTCGGGACTAGCGGGGGGCGAGGAGCTGTTTTTT. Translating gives CASSSGLAGGEELFF.

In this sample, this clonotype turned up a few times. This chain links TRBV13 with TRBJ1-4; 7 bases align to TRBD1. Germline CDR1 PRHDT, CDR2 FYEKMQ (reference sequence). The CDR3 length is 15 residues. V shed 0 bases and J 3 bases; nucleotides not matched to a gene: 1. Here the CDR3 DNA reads TGTGCCAGCAGCTTAGGCGGGACAGCTAATGAAAAACTGTTTTTT. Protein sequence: CASSLGGTANEKLFF.

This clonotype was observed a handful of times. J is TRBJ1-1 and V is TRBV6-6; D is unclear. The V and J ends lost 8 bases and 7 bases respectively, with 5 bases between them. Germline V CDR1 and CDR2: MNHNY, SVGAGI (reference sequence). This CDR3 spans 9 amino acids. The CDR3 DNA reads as TGTGCCAGCCGGAGTGAAGCTTTCTTT. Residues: CASRSEAFF.

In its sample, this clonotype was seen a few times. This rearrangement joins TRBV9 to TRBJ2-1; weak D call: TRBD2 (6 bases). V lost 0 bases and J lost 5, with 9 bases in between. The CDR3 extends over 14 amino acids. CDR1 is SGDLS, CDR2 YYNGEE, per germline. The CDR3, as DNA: TGTGCCAGCAGCGTAGGGGACTTCCACAATGAGCAGTTCTTC. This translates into CASSVGDFHNEQFF. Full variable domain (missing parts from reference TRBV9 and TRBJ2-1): DSGVTQTPKHLITATGQRVTLRCSPRSGDLSVYWYQQSLDQGLQFLIQYYNGEERAKGNILERFSAQQFPDLHSELNLSSLELGDSALYFCASSVGDFHNEQFFGPGTRLTVL.

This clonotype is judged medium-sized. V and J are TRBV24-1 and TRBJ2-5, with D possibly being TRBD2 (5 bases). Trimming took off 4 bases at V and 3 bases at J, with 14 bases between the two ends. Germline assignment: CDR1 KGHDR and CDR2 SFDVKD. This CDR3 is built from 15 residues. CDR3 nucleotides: TGTGCCACCAGTGACATCGAGAGCGGTAAAGAGACCCAGTACTTC. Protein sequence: CATSDIESGKETQYF.

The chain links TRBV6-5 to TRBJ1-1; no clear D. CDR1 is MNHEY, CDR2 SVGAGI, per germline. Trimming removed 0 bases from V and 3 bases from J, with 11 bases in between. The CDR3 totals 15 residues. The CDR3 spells CASSYSRNGDTEAFF. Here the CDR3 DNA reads TGTGCCAGCAGTTACTCTCGGAACGGGGACACTGAAGCTTTCTTT.

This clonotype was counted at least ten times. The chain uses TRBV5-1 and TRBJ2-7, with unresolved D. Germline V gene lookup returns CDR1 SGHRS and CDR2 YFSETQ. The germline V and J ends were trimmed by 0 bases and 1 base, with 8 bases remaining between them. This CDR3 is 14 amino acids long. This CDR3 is CASSLALGSYEQYF. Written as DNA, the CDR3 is TGCGCCAGCAGCTTGGCTCTGGGATCCTACGAGCAGTACTTC.

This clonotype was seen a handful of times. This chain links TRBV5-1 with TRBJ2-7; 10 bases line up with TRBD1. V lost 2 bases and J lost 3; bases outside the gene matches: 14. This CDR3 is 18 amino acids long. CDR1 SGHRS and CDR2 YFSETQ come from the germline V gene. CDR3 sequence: CASSFRQGAPKSFYEQYF. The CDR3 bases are TGCGCCAGCAGCTTTAGACAGGGGGCTCCCAAGTCTTTCTACGAGCAGTACTTC.

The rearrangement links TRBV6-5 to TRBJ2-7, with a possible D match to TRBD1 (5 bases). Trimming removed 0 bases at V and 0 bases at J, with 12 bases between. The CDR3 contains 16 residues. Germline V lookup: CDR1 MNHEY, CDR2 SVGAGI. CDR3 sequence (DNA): TGTGCCAGCAGTTACTCGATGCAGGGAAGCTCCTACGAGCAGTACTTC. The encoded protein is CASSYSMQGSSYEQYF.

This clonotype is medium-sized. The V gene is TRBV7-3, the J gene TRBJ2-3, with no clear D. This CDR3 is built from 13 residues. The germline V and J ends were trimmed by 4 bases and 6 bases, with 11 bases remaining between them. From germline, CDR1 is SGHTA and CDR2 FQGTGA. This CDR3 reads CASSWWVWDTQYF. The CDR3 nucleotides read TGTGCCAGCAGCTGGTGGGTCTGGGATACGCAGTATTTT.

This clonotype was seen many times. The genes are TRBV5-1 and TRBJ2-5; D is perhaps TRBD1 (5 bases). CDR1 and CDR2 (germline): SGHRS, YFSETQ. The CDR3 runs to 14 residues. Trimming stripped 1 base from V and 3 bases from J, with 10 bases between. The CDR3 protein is CASSLQGRKETQYF. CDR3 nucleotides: TGCGCCAGCAGCTTGCAGGGCAGAAAAGAGACCCAGTACTTC. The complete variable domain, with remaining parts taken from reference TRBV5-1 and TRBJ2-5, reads KAGVTQTPRYLIKTRGQQVTLSCSPISGHRSVSWYQQTPGQGLQFLFEYFSETQRNKGNFPGRFSGRQFSNSRSEMNVSTLELGDSALYLCASSLQGRKETQYFGPGTRLLVL.

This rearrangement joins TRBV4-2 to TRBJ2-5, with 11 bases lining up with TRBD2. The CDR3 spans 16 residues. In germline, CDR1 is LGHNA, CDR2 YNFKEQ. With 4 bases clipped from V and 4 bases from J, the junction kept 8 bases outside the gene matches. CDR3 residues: CASSPNLAGGAETQYF. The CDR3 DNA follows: TGTGCCAGCAGCCCGAATCTAGCGGGGGGCGCAGAGACCCAGTACTTC.

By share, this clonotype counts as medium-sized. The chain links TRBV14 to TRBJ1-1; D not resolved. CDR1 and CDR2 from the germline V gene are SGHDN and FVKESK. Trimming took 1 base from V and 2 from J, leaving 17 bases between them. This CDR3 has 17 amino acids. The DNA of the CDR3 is TGTGCCAGCAGCCAAGGGCGACTACGGGCTCGCAACACTGAAGCTTTCTTT. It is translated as CASSQGRLRARNTEAFF. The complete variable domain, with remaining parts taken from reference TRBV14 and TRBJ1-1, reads EAGVTQFPSHSVIEKGQTVTLRCDPISGHDNLYWYRRVMGKEIKFLLHFVKESKQDESGMPNNRFLAERTGGTYSTLKVQPAELEDSGVYFCASSQGRLRARNTEAFFGQGTRLTVV.

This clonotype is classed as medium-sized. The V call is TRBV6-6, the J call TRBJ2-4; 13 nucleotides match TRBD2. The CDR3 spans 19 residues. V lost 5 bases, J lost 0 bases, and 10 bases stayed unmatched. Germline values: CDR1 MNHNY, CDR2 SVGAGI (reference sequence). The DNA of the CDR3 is TGTGCCAGCAGTGCCACTAGCGGGGGGGCCGTGGAAGCCAAAAACATTCAGTACTTC. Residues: CASSATSGGAVEAKNIQYF.

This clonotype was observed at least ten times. In DNA, the CDR3 is TGTGCCTGGAGTGAGGGGGCGAACCAGCCCCAGCATTTT. Its translation is CAWSEGANQPQHF. This rearrangement joins TRBV30 to TRBJ1-5; TRBD1 aligns across 7 bases. Germline V gene data show CDR1 as GTSNPN and CDR2 as SVGIG (reference sequence). The CDR3 is made up of 13 amino acids. Trimming at V came to 1 base and at J to 7 bases, leaving 4 bases not matched to a gene.

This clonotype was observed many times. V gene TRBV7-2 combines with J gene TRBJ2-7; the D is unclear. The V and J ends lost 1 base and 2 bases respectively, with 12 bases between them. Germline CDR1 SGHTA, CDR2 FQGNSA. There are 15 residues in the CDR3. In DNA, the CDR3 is TGTGCCAGCAGCTTAGTTAACCAGGCGGCCTACGAGCAGTACTTC. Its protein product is CASSLVNQAAYEQYF.